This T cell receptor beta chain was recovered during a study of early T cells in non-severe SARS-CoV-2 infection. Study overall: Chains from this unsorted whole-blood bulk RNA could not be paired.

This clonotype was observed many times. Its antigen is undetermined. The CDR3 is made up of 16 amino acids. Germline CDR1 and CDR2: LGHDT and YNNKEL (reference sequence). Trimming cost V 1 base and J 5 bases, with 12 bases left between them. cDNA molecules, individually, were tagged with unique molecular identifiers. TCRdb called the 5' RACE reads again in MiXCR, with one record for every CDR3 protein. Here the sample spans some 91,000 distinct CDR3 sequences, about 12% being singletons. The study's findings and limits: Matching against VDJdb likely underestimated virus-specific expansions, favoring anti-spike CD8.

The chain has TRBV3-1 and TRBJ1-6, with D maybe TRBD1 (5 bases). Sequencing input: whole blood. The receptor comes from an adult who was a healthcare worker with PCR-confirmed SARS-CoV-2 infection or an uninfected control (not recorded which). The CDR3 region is CASSQGGRANNSPLHF. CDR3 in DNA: TGTGCCAGCAGCCAAGGCGGCAGGGCTAATAATTCACCCCTCCACTTT.